One sample yielded the 19 T cell receptor beta chains listed below, sequenced in a study of T-cell reconstitution after alpha-beta-depleted transplantation in children. The TCRbeta library incorporated unique molecular identifiers. TCRdb reprocessed the PCR reads via MiXCR and lists one record per CDR3 protein. The table lists over 90,000 distinct CDR3 sequences, roughly 7.2% of them singletons. Sample: PBMCs, taken before TCRalphabeta/CD19-depleted stem cell transplant. The receptors come from a boy between 2 and 10 years old with acute lymphoblastic leukemia, due to receive a stem cell transplant.

There are a few counts of this clonotype. The genes are TRBV5-1 and TRBJ1-2, with D uncertain. The germline CDR1 and CDR2 sequences are SGHRS and YFSETQ. V lost 1 base to trimming and J lost 4 bases, with 8 bases between them. This CDR3 comprises 13 residues. This CDR3 reads CASSLLPIYGYTF. Written as DNA, the CDR3 is TGCGCCAGCAGCTTGTTACCCATCTATGGCTACACCTTC.

In its sample, this clonotype was seen many times. CDR3 sequence (DNA): TGTGCCAGCAGCACGGGGGCAGATGGTTACTACGAGCAGTACTTC. Encoded protein: CASSTGADGYYEQYF. The chain carries TRBV9 and TRBJ2-7; either TRBD1 or TRBD2 may supply D (6 bases each). The CDR3 runs 15 residues. V was trimmed by 4 bases and J by 3 bases, leaving 17 bases between them. The germline CDR1 and CDR2 sequences are SGDLS and YYNGEE.

This clonotype showed up just a few times. The genes are TRBV6-4 and TRBJ1-4; D gene ambiguous. Germline lookup yields CDR1 MRHNA and CDR2 SNTAGT. Between the trimmed V and J ends, which lost 4 bases and 1 base, there was a span of 4 bases. This CDR3 has 13 residues. The CDR3: CASSAGTNEKLFF. In DNA, the CDR3 is TGTGCCAGCAGTGCAGGAACTAATGAAAAACTGTTTTTT.

This clonotype appeared many times. The chain combines TRBV5-1 with TRBJ1-2; 12 bases are shared with TRBD1. CDR1 and CDR2 (germline): SGHRS, YFSETQ. The length of the CDR3 is 13 residues. V shed 4 bases, J shed 7 bases, and the junction held 2 bases outside the gene matches. The CDR3 DNA sequence: TGCGCCAGCAGCACGGGACAGGGGGCTGGCTACACCTTC. Amino acids: CASSTGQGAGYTF.

The rearrangement joins TRBV10-1 to TRBJ2-4; no clear D. There are 12 residues in the CDR3. With 0 bases removed from V and 8 bases from J, the gap between germline ends came to 5 bases. Germline loops: CDR1 WNHNN, CDR2 SYGVQD (reference sequence). The chain's CDR3 is CASSESLDIQYF. The CDR3 DNA sequence: TGCGCCAGCAGTGAGTCCCTGGACATTCAGTACTTC.

The chain uses TRBV2 and TRBJ2-7, with D perhaps TRBD2 (6 bases). The CDR3 consists of 15 residues. V lost 7 bases and J 6 bases, leaving 22 bases between the germline ends. CDR1 SNHLY and CDR2 FYNNEI come from the germline V gene. The CDR3 here is CASNPQGFEGGEQYF. The CDR3 nucleotides read TGTGCCAGCAACCCCCAGGGATTCGAGGGAGGCGAGCAGTACTTC.

The chain couples TRBV27 to TRBJ2-1, with D tentatively TRBD1 (6 bases). The germline V and J ends were trimmed by 4 bases and 2 bases, with 12 bases remaining between them. This CDR3 spans 15 amino acids. Germline V gene sequence: CDR1 MNHEY, CDR2 SMNVEV (reference sequence). The DNA of the CDR3 is TGTGCCAGCAGTTATTGGGGGCAGGCCTACAATGAGCAGTTCTTC. Amino acids: CASSYWGQAYNEQFF.

This clonotype was counted ten times or more. The chain links TRBV4-3 to TRBJ1-6, with D perhaps TRBD1 (5 bases). Germline-derived CDR1 and CDR2 are LGHNA and YSLEER. The CDR3 has 14 amino acids. V lost 4 bases and J 10 bases, leaving 14 bases between the germline ends. As DNA, the CDR3 is TGCGCCAGCAGCCTCTCCAGGGATGACTCACCCCTCCACTTT. Its translation is CASSLSRDDSPLHF.

The chain has TRBV5-5 and TRBJ1-2; unclear D gene. This CDR3 comprises 12 residues. Trimming left V 2 bases short and J 8 bases short, with 10 bases between. Germline CDR1 SGHKS, CDR2 YYEKEE (reference sequence). The CDR3 coding sequence is TGTGCCAGCAGCTTTACGATGGAAGGCTACACCTTC. Translating it yields CASSFTMEGYTF.

This clonotype appeared many times. The chain combines TRBV15 with TRBJ2-5, with TRBD2 matching over 14 bases. The CDR3 length is 19 residues. V lost 5 bases to trimming and J lost 0 bases; unmatched junction nucleotides: 11. Germline CDR1 reads LNHNV; CDR2 reads YYDKDF (reference sequence). This CDR3 is CATSPGPTSGGAYQETQYF. The CDR3 DNA reads as TGTGCCACCAGCCCTGGGCCGACTAGCGGGGGGGCGTACCAAGAGACCCAGTACTTC.

At least ten counts were recorded for this clonotype. The V and J genes are TRBV6-5 and TRBJ2-7; D could derive from TRBD1 or TRBD2 (7 bases each). The ends were cut back, 4 bases at V and 5 bases at J, with 21 bases in the middle. CDR3 length equals 16 residues. Germline assignment: CDR1 MNHEY and CDR2 SVGAGI. DNA for the CDR3: TGTGCCAGCAGTTTACCCCTACACAGGGGAGGGGACGAGCAGTACTTC. Translating it yields CASSLPLHRGGDEQYF.

This clonotype was counted at least ten times. The V call is TRBV5-6, the J call TRBJ2-1; TRBD2 aligns across 9 bases. This CDR3 has 16 amino acids. Germline lookup yields CDR1 SGHDT and CDR2 YYEEEE. After removal of 4 bases from V and 4 bases from J, the junction contained 9 bases not matched to a gene. In DNA, the CDR3 is TGTGCCAGCAGCCTCTTTAGCGGGGGCCATTACAATGAGCAGTTCTTC. Translation: CASSLFSGGHYNEQFF.

This clonotype was detected ten times or more. The chain is built from TRBV4-1 and TRBJ1-1; tentative D call: TRBD1 (6 bases). CDR3 length: 14 amino acids. Germline assignment: CDR1 MGHRA and CDR2 YSYEKL. V shed 4 bases and J shed 4 bases, with 13 bases lying between them. The CDR3 loop reads CASSPPWGATEAFF. The DNA of the CDR3 is TGCGCCAGCAGCCCGCCCTGGGGGGCCACTGAAGCTTTCTTT.

With regard to this clonotype: This sequence may be a read error, since a much larger clone differs from it by one base. The chain employs TRBV20-1 and TRBJ2-1, with D uncertain. The V end lost 7 bases, the J end lost 2 bases, and 12 bases lay between the germline ends. The CDR3 is made up of 13 amino acids. Germline lookup yields CDR1 DFQATT and CDR2 SNEGSKA (reference sequence). The CDR3 nucleotides read TGCAGTGATGTGGAACGGACCTACAATGAGCAGTTCTTC. Its protein is CSDVERTYNEQFF.

This clonotype was seen many times. The chain carries TRBV6-5 and TRBJ1-4; perhaps TRBD1 as D (6 bases). The length of the CDR3 is 15 residues. Germline lookup yields CDR1 MNHEY and CDR2 SVGAGI. Deletions cut 4 bases from V and 0 bases from J, with 9 bases between. The chain's CDR3 is CASSSGVATNEKLFF. For the CDR3, the DNA is TGTGCCAGCAGTTCAGGGGTCGCAACTAATGAAAAACTGTTTTTT.

This chain uses TRBV4-3 with TRBJ1-3, with D uncertain. The CDR3 sequence is 17 residues long. CDR1 is LGHNA, CDR2 YSLEER, per germline. V was clipped by 3 bases and J by 0 bases, with 15 bases between them. In DNA, the CDR3 is TGCGCCAGCAGCCAGAGCAGGACCGCCAGCTCTGGAAACACCATATATTTT. Encoded protein: CASSQSRTASSGNTIYF.

This clonotype was picked up many times. The chain joins TRBV7-9 to TRBJ2-1; D is perhaps TRBD2 (6 bases). CDR3 length: 13 amino acids. The V gene's germline CDR1 is SEHNR and CDR2 FQNEAQ (reference sequence). Between the trimmed V and J ends, which lost 4 bases and 8 bases, there was a span of 12 bases. The CDR3 sequence is CASSSRGSDEQFF. The CDR3 region has the DNA TGTGCCAGCAGCTCCCGGGGGAGCGATGAGCAGTTCTTC.

At least ten counts were recorded for this clonotype. The rearrangement uses TRBV20-1 and TRBJ1-2, with 11 bases aligning to TRBD1. The CDR3 runs to 14 residues. Trimming at V came to 7 bases and at J to 8 bases, leaving 12 bases not matched to a gene. The germline V gene has CDR1 DFQATT and CDR2 SNEGSKA (reference sequence). CDR3 amino acids: CSVIVGQGAEGYTF. For the CDR3, the DNA is TGCAGTGTCATTGTCGGACAGGGGGCGGAAGGCTACACCTTC.

The table lists this clonotype with many counts. In nucleotides, the CDR3 is TGTGCCAGCAGCCTTTCGGACAGGGGATACTACAATGAGCAGTTCTTC. Amino acids: CASSLSDRGYYNEQFF. The chain couples TRBV5-6 to TRBJ2-1; 9 bases line up with TRBD1. Losses at the gene ends were 4 bases for V and 3 bases for J; bases not matched to a gene: 8. The CDR3 runs 16 residues. Germline CDR1 reads SGHDT; CDR2 reads YYEEEE. The variable domain in full, completed from reference TRBV5-6 and TRBJ2-1, reads DAGVTQSPTHLIKTRGQQVTLRCSPKSGHDTVSWYQQALGQGPQFIFQYYEEEERQRGNFPDRFSGHQFPNYSSELNVNALLLGDSALYLCASSLSDRGYYNEQFFGPGTRLTVL.